Below are 30 T cell receptor beta chains sequenced from a single sample in a study of blood T cell repertoires in COVID-19. Measured with immunoSEQ multiplex PCR; TCRdb has only the in-frame clones, and not every one. The repertoire holds a few hundred thousand clones, with about nine tenths as singletons. The material sequenced was peripheral blood. These receptors all stem from a woman aged 55-69 years with acute or convalescent COVID-19.

V and J are TRBV3-1 (or the pseudogene TRBV3-2) and TRBJ1-6, with 10 nucleotides matching TRBD1. In germline, CDR1 is LGHDT, CDR2 YNNKEL (reference sequence). This CDR3 is 15 amino acids long. The trim removed 6 bases at V and 8 bases at J, leaving 7 bases unmatched. The CDR3: CASRAAGQGYSPLHF. In DNA, the CDR3 is TGTGCCAGCAGAGCCGCGGGACAGGGGTATTCACCCCTCCACTTT.

This chain joins TRBV28 and TRBJ1-1; 8 nucleotides match TRBD1. This CDR3 comprises 17 residues. Per the germline V gene, CDR1 is MDHEN and CDR2 is SYDVKM. J was trimmed by 1 base and V by 1 base; bases with no gene match: 8. The CDR3 DNA reads as TGTGCCAGCAGTTTATCCCCCTGGACAGGGCAGAACACTGAAGCTTTCTTT. Its translation is CASSLSPWTGQNTEAFF. The full variable domain, with the rest looked up from reference TRBV28 and TRBJ1-1, is DVKVTQSSRYLVKRTGEKVFLECVQDMDHENMFWYRQDPGLGLRLIYFSYDVKMKEKGDIPEGYSVSREKKERFSLILESASTNQTSMYLCASSLSPWTGQNTEAFFGQGTRLTVV.

The chain joins TRBV28 to TRBJ1-1, with 10 positions matching TRBD1. The CDR3 contains 16 residues. The trim removed 8 bases at V and 1 base at J, leaving 10 bases unmatched. Germline loops: CDR1 MDHEN, CDR2 SYDVKM. The CDR3 loop is CASRNRDRGSNTEAFF. The CDR3 DNA reads TGTGCCAGCCGAAACCGGGACAGGGGCTCGAACACTGAAGCTTTCTTT.

For the CDR3, the DNA is TGTGCCAGCAGCTTGGCCCCAGGGGGCTACTATAATTCACCCCTCCACTTT. It encodes CASSLAPGGYYNSPLHF. The chain uses TRBV5-6 and TRBJ1-6; 8 bases align to TRBD1. V trimming: 0 bases; J trimming: 3 bases; junction bases outside the gene matches: 5. From germline, CDR1 is SGHDT and CDR2 YYEEEE. CDR3 length: 17 residues.

The gene calls are TRBV4-1 and TRBJ1-5; possible D gene TRBD1, 5 bases. This CDR3 is 15 amino acids long. The ends were cut back, 5 bases at V and 6 bases at J, with 17 bases in the middle. Germline values: CDR1 MGHRA, CDR2 YSYEKL. The CDR3 loop is CASSSLGEGGQPQHF. CDR3 in DNA: TGCGCCAGCAGCTCCCTAGGGGAGGGAGGTCAGCCCCAGCATTTT.

The V and J genes are TRBV12-3 or TRBV12-4 and TRBJ2-5, with 8 bases that match TRBD2. This CDR3 contains 11 residues. Germline trimming cut 5 bases from V and 9 bases from J; bases unmatched to any gene: 2. The CDR3 sequence: CASSPGGAQYF. DNA for the CDR3: TGTGCCAGCAGTCCGGGAGGGGCCCAGTACTTC.

This chain links TRBV19 with TRBJ1-2; D unresolved. The V end was cut by 7 bases, the J end by 2 bases, with 17 bases between. This CDR3 comprises 15 residues. CDR1 and CDR2 from the germline V gene are LNHDA and SQIVND (reference sequence). The CDR3 protein is CASTELQDLNYGYTF. Written as DNA, the CDR3 is TGTGCCAGTACCGAACTGCAGGATTTAAACTATGGCTACACCTTC.

This clone was counted once. The chain is built from TRBV5-6 and TRBJ2-2; D not resolved. Germline loops: CDR1 SGHDT, CDR2 YYEEEE. CDR3 size: 13 residues. V lost 5 bases and J lost 4, with 9 bases in between. Here the CDR3 DNA reads TGTGCCAGCAGGGAAACAGTCACCGGGGAGCTGTTTTTT. As protein: CASRETVTGELFF.

The chain couples TRBV5-4 to TRBJ2-2; 9 nucleotides line up with TRBD2. V shed 2 bases and J 1 base; nucleotides not matched to a gene: 9. Germline V gene data show CDR1 as SGHNT and CDR2 as YYREEE (reference sequence). The CDR3 spans 18 residues. CDR3 nucleotides: TGTGCCAGCAGCTTTGGGACTAGCTGGGGGAAGAACACCGGGGAGCTGTTTTTT. Protein: CASSFGTSWGKNTGELFF.

The DNA for the CDR3 is TGCGCCAGCAGCACCTCTAGCGGGAGGGCCTACAATGAGCAGTTCTTC. Translation: CASSTSSGRAYNEQFF. J is TRBJ2-1 and V is TRBV5-1; 12 bases fit TRBD2. Per germline, CDR1 SGHRS and CDR2 YFSETQ. The CDR3 has 16 residues. V shed 4 bases and J 2 bases; nucleotides not matched to a gene: 4.

The genes are TRBV5-1 and TRBJ1-1; D not certain. Germline-derived CDR1 and CDR2 are SGHRS and YFSETQ. Trimming took 4 bases from V and 1 from J, leaving 11 bases between them. The CDR3 has 14 amino acids. The CDR3 here is CASSPAGRNTEAFF. CDR3 in DNA: TGCGCCAGCAGCCCGGCGGGCCGGAACACTGAAGCTTTCTTT.

The chain recombines TRBV24-1 with TRBJ2-5, with TRBD1 matching over 8 bases. With V trimmed by 2 bases and J by 5 bases, 6 bases remained unmatched. Germline V gene data show CDR1 as KGHDR and CDR2 as SFDVKD. The CDR3 has 15 amino acids. Here the CDR3 DNA reads TGTGCCACCAGTGATTATACCAGGGGGCGGGAGACCCAGTACTTC. It specifies CATSDYTRGRETQYF.

The gene calls are TRBV29-1 and TRBJ2-5; D possibly corresponds to TRBD2 (5 bases). CDR3 length: 14 amino acids. Germline V gene lookup returns CDR1 SQVTM and CDR2 ANQGSEA. The V gene lost 3 bases and the J gene lost 7 bases, with 18 bases spanning the gap. The CDR3 DNA sequence: TGCAGCGTTGAGATTCGGGATCGCGTGGGGACCCAGTACTTC. Translation gives CSVEIRDRVGTQYF.

This chain links TRBV5-1 with TRBJ2-7; 9 nucleotides align to TRBD1. V lost 5 bases and J lost 0; bases outside the gene matches: 6. Germline V gene lookup returns CDR1 SGHRS and CDR2 YFSETQ. The CDR3 is 15 amino acids. The CDR3 is CASRDGTGLSYEQYF. CDR3 nucleotide sequence: TGCGCCAGCAGGGATGGGACAGGGCTCTCCTACGAGCAGTACTTC.

The chain combines TRBV12-5 with TRBJ2-1; 7 bases match TRBD1. The CDR3 loop spans 14 amino acids. CDR1 and CDR2 (germline): LGHNT, FRNRAP. J gave up 8 bases and V 2 bases, and 6 bases lay outside the gene matches. CDR3 in DNA: TGTGCTAGTGGTTTGACAGGGGCTAACGATGAGCAGTTCTTC. Protein: CASGLTGANDEQFF.

This chain links TRBV6-1 with TRBJ1-6, with D perhaps TRBD1 (6 bases). Trimming left V 0 bases short and J 7 bases short, with 10 bases between. The CDR3 totals 15 residues. Germline loops: CDR1 MNHNS, CDR2 SASEGT. The CDR3 loop reads CASSEALTGNSPLHF. CDR3 DNA sequence: TGTGCCAGCAGTGAAGCGTTGACAGGAAATTCACCCCTCCACTTT.

The rearrangement uses TRBV3-1 (or the pseudogene TRBV3-2) and TRBJ2-7; 11 nucleotides match TRBD2. The CDR3 totals 14 residues. Germline CDR1 reads LGHDT; CDR2 reads YNNKEL (reference sequence). Losses at the gene ends were 2 bases for V and 6 bases for J; bases not matched to a gene: 3. The CDR3 DNA reads as TGTGCCAGCAGCCAACTAGCGGGAGGTGCCGAGCAGTACTTC. Residues: CASSQLAGGAEQYF.

The gene calls are TRBV28 and TRBJ1-5; tentative D call: TRBD1 (5 bases). V was cut by 8 bases and J by 0 bases, with 23 bases left in between. Germline CDR1 MDHEN, CDR2 SYDVKM. The CDR3 covers 18 residues. DNA for the CDR3: TGTGCCAGCCCCTACGGGGGAAGGGTTCTCTATAGCAATCAGCCCCAGCATTTT. Its translation: CASPYGGRVLYSNQPQHF.

This clone was picked up one time. The rearrangement joins TRBV5-5 to TRBJ1-6; a possible D gene is TRBD1 (6 bases). V gave up 0 bases and J gave up 12 bases, with 19 bases separating them. CDR3 length: 16 residues. Germline V gene data show CDR1 as SGHKS and CDR2 as YYEKEE (reference sequence). CDR3 in DNA: TGTGCCAGCAGCTTGGCCCTTAACAGGGTATCCCAACCCCTCCACTTT. Encoded protein: CASSLALNRVSQPLHF.

The V call is TRBV2, the J call TRBJ1-2; no reliable D call. CDR3 length: 14 amino acids. V lost 6 bases, J lost 3 bases, and 14 bases lay in between. The germline V gene has CDR1 SNHLY and CDR2 FYNNEI. For the CDR3, the DNA is TGTGCCAGCAGCGCCGGAGGGAAGGACTATGGCTACACCTTC. Translation gives CASSAGGKDYGYTF.

The CDR3 nucleotides read TGTGCCAGCAGTTTAAGGCACGATCGGGGTTGGTACACTGAAGCTTTCTTT. Its translation is CASSLRHDRGWYTEAFF. The chain uses TRBV28 and TRBJ1-1, with D uncertain. CDR1 and CDR2 from the germline V gene are MDHEN and SYDVKM. With 2 bases removed from V and 3 bases from J, the gap between germline ends came to 19 bases. The CDR3 runs to 17 residues.

This rearrangement joins TRBV5-1 to TRBJ1-4, with D hard to call. Germline CDR1 SGHRS, CDR2 YFSETQ. This CDR3 has 13 residues. The germline V and J ends were trimmed by 6 bases and 0 bases, with 6 bases remaining between them. This chain's CDR3 is CASNSATNEKLFF. In DNA form, the CDR3 reads TGCGCCAGCAATTCAGCAACTAATGAAAAACTGTTTTTT.

V is TRBV7-9 and J is TRBJ1-3, with D maybe TRBD1 (6 bases). There are 15 residues in the CDR3. The germline gives CDR1 SEHNR, CDR2 FQNEAQ (reference sequence). Trimming pared 1 base from V and 3 bases from J, leaving 10 bases between. The CDR3, as DNA: TGTGCCAGCAGCTTAGATCCCAGGGGTGGAAACACCATATATTTT. Protein sequence: CASSLDPRGGNTIYF.

This rearrangement joins TRBV2 to TRBJ1-5; 7 nucleotides agree with TRBD1. This CDR3 spans 16 amino acids. J lost 6 bases, V lost 4 bases, and 12 bases had no gene match. Germline CDR1 and CDR2: SNHLY and FYNNEI. In nucleotides, the CDR3 is TGTGCCAGCAGTGGCCTGGGACAGTCGGAGGGTCAGCCCCAGCATTTT. As protein: CASSGLGQSEGQPQHF.

The J gene is TRBJ1-1, the V gene TRBV2; D perhaps matches TRBD1 (5 bases). Germline V CDR1 and CDR2: SNHLY, FYNNEI. The V end was cut by 7 bases, the J end by 1 base, with 16 bases between. CDR3 size: 15 residues. The CDR3 bases are TGTGCCAGCACGAAGCGACAGAAATCGAACACTGAAGCTTTCTTT. It yields the protein CASTKRQKSNTEAFF.

The chain is built from TRBV19 and TRBJ1-5, with unresolved D. The CDR3 is 15 residues long. In germline, CDR1 is LNHDA, CDR2 SQIVND (reference sequence). The germline V and J ends were trimmed by 2 bases and 0 bases, with 8 bases remaining between them. The CDR3: CASSINRNSNQPQHF. CDR3 nucleotides: TGTGCCAGTAGTATAAACAGAAATAGCAATCAGCCCCAGCATTTT.

As regards this clone: The same CDR3 also results from other DNA sequences found in this sample. The chain recombines TRBV6-5 with TRBJ1-2; TRBD1 matches at 7 bases. The ends lost 0 bases at V and 4 bases at J; junction bases unmatched: 2. The length of the CDR3 is 14 residues. Germline assignment: CDR1 MNHEY and CDR2 SVGAGI. The DNA for the CDR3 is TGTGCCAGCAGTTACTCGAGGGACAGCTATGGCTACACCTTC. It yields the protein CASSYSRDSYGYTF.

The chain joins TRBV6-5 to TRBJ2-7; 10 nucleotides align to TRBD2. This CDR3 has 15 residues. CDR1 and CDR2 (germline): MNHEY, SVGAGI. Unmatched junction bases numbered 3, after V lost 4 bases and J lost 0 bases. This CDR3 reads CASSSRTSGSYEQYF. The CDR3 nucleotides are TGTGCCAGCAGTTCCCGGACTAGCGGCTCCTACGAGCAGTACTTC.

V and J are TRBV18 and TRBJ1-1; a possible D gene is TRBD1 (5 bases). V lost 1 base to trimming and J lost 5 bases, with 8 bases between them. Germline CDR1 reads KGHSH; CDR2 reads LQKENI. The CDR3 extends over 13 amino acids. This CDR3 is CASSPRGATEAFF. CDR3 DNA: TGTGCCAGCTCACCACGGGGCGCGACTGAAGCTTTCTTT.

In nucleotides, the CDR3 is TGTGCCAGCAGCCTTGACATTGGTCGGGGAGAAAAACTGTTTTTT. Protein sequence: CASSLDIGRGEKLFF. The chain joins TRBV9 to TRBJ1-4; D gene unclear. Per germline, CDR1 SGDLS and CDR2 YYNGEE. Trimming took 4 bases from V and 8 from J, leaving 18 bases between them. The CDR3 contains 15 residues.